This is a list of T cell receptor beta chains from one sample in a study of identical twins. TCRdb reprocessed the 5' RACE reads via MiXCR and lists one record per CDR3 protein. Of around 340,000 distinct CDR3 sequences listed, approximately 13% are singletons. The same specimen was also included in a second study, on yellow fever vaccine responses in identical twins.

Material: CD8+ T cells sorted from blood. Source of these receptors: a woman younger than 35 in good health. CDR3s include the opening cysteine and the closing phenylalanine or tryptophan. Fields, in order: clone size, J gene, D gene, V gene, CDR3 protein, CDR3 DNA. D genes are given only for firm matches. Some rows mark clone size as missing; the rest say once, few, many or name a class of expanded clone.

- | TRBJ2-2 | - | TRBV7-6 | CASSLRTAVGELFF | TGTGCCAGCAGCTTAAGGACAGCGGTGGGGGAGCTGTTTTTT
few | TRBJ1-2 | - | TRBV24-1 | CATSGQEGPIYGYTF | TGTGCCACCAGTGGTCAGGAAGGTCCCATCTACGGCTACACCTTC
few | TRBJ2-7 | TRBD1 | TRBV14 | CASSQTDRGGYEQYF | TGTGCCAGCAGCCAAACGGACAGGGGTGGTTACGAGCAGTACTTC
few | TRBJ1-5 | - | TRBV7-9 | CASAGEGEDQPQHF | TGTGCCAGCGCAGGGGAGGGAGAAGATCAGCCCCAGCATTTT
few | TRBJ2-1 | - | TRBV6-1 | CASRSDGFSSTEQFF | TGTGCCAGCAGATCCGACGGCTTCTCCTCAACCGAACAGTTCTTC
- | TRBJ2-2 | - | TRBV6-5 | CASSYPGVGELFF | TGTGCCAGCAGTTACCCGGGGGTCGGGGAGCTGTTTTTT
once | TRBJ2-3 | TRBD2 | TRBV15 | CATEAGRADTQYF | TGTGCCACCGAGGCGGGGAGGGCGGATACGCAGTATTTT
- | TRBJ2-7 | TRBD2 | TRBV20-1 | CSVGGRKLLYEQYF | TGCAGTGTGGGAGGGCGCAAACTGTTGTACGAGCAGTACTTC
- | TRBJ2-1 | - | TRBV27 | CASSLWNRVGNEQFF | TGTGCCAGCAGTTTATGGAACAGGGTAGGGAATGAGCAGTTCTTC
few | TRBJ2-1 | TRBD1 | TRBV9 | CASSVNGQGINEQFF | TGTGCCAGCAGCGTTAACGGACAGGGAATCAATGAGCAGTTCTTC
many | TRBJ2-2 | TRBD2 | TRBV5-5 | CASSPLSSGGAHGELFF | TGTGCCAGCAGCCCGCTATCTAGCGGGGGGGCCCACGGGGAGCTGTTTTTT
- | TRBJ2-1 | - | TRBV13 | CASSDSDGYNEQFF | TGTGCCAGCAGTGATAGTGACGGCTACAATGAGCAGTTCTTC
few | TRBJ1-4 | - | TRBV4-1 | CASSQEPGPTNEKLFF | TGCGCCAGCAGCCAAGAGCCGGGACCGACGAATGAAAAACTGTTTTTT
- | TRBJ2-5 | TRBD2 | TRBV7-8 | CASSLAGTGETQYF | TGTGCCAGCAGCCTAGCGGGGACCGGGGAGACCCAGTACTTC
many | TRBJ2-5 | - | TRBV12-3/TRBV12-4 | CASKGGAIQETQYF | TGTGCCAGCAAAGGTGGGGCCATCCAAGAGACCCAGTACTTC
- | TRBJ1-2 | TRBD1 | TRBV27 | CASKGTGAINYGYTF | TGTGCCAGCAAAGGGACAGGGGCTATAAACTATGGCTACACCTTC
few | TRBJ2-3 | - | TRBV24-1 | CATSDWDTHTQYF | TGTGCCACCAGTGATTGGGACACCCATACGCAGTATTTT
- | TRBJ1-3 | - | TRBV9 | CASSVKAGNTIYF | TGTGCCAGCAGCGTTAAAGCTGGAAACACCATATATTTT
many | TRBJ1-6 | - | TRBV4-1 | CASSSAPGTLNSPLHF | TGCGCCAGCAGCTCCGCACCGGGTACTCTCAATTCACCCCTCCACTTT
few | TRBJ2-3 | - | TRBV14 | CASSQGVWATDTQYF | TGTGCCAGCAGCCAAGGGGTTTGGGCCACAGATACGCAGTATTTT
many | TRBJ2-7 | TRBD2 | TRBV5-1 | CASSFTSGNYEQYF | TGCGCCAGCAGCTTCACTAGCGGGAACTACGAGCAGTACTTC
- | TRBJ2-7 | TRBD1 | TRBV28 | CASSQSGTAYEQYF | TGTGCCAGCAGCCAGTCCGGGACAGCCTACGAGCAGTACTTC
few | TRBJ1-5 | - | TRBV12-3/TRBV12-4 | CASSKGFRPQHF | TGTGCCAGCAGTAAGGGGTTCAGGCCCCAGCATTTT
- | TRBJ2-3 | - | TRBV9 | CASSVEGTVTDTQYF | TGTGCCAGCAGCGTAGAGGGGACTGTCACAGATACGCAGTATTTT
few | TRBJ2-1 | TRBD1 | TRBV12-3/TRBV12-4 | CASSPGQGINNEQFF | TGTGCCAGCAGCCCGGGACAGGGGATCAACAATGAGCAGTTCTTC
few | TRBJ2-2 | - | TRBV20-1 | CSARGQWGGELFF | TGCAGTGCTAGAGGGCAATGGGGCGGGGAGCTGTTTTTT
few | TRBJ1-1 | TRBD1 | TRBV20-1 | CSARDDRDTEAFF | TGCAGTGCTAGAGACGACAGGGACACTGAAGCTTTCTTT
- | TRBJ2-1 | TRBD1 | TRBV5-1 | CASSYPGTGRSNEQFF | TGCGCCAGCAGCTACCCCGGGACAGGGAGGTCGAATGAGCAGTTCTTC
- | TRBJ1-6 | - | TRBV11-2 | CASSSREGLNSPLHF | TGTGCCAGCAGCTCCCGTGAGGGGCTAAATTCACCCCTCCACTTT
- | TRBJ1-5 | - | TRBV12-3/TRBV12-4 | CASSMFNQPQHF | TGTGCCAGCAGTATGTTCAATCAGCCCCAGCATTTT
- | TRBJ1-6 | - | TRBV27 | CASMTGQYSSPLHF | TGTGCCAGCATGACCGGACAATATAGTTCACCCCTCCACTTT
few | TRBJ2-3 | - | TRBV7-8 | CASSLALRGPSTDTQYF | TGTGCCAGCAGCTTAGCGCTTCGGGGGCCGAGCACAGATACGCAGTATTTT